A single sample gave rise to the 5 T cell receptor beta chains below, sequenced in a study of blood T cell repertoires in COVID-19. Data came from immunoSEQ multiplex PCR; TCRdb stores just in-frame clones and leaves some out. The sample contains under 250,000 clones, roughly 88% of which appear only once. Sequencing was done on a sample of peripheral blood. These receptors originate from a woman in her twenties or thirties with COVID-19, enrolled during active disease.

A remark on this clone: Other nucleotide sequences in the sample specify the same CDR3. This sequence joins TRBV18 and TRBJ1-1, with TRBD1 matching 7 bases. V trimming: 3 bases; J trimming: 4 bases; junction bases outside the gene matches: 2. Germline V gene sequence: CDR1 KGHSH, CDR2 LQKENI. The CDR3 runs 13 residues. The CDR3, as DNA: TGTGCCAGCTCACCGACAGGGCTCACTGAAGCTTTCTTT. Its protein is CASSPTGLTEAFF. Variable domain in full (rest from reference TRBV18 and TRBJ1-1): NAGVMQNPRHLVRRRGQEARLRCSPMKGHSHVYWYRQLPEEGLKFMVYLQKENIIDESGMPKERFSAEFPKEGPSILRIQQVVRGDSAAYFCASSPTGLTEAFFGQGTRLTVV.

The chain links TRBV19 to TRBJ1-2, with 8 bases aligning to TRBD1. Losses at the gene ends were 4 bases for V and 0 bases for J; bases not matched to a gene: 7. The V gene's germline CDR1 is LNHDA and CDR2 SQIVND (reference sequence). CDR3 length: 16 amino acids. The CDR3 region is CASSRTGYASNYGYTF. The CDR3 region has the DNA TGTGCCAGTAGTAGGACAGGGTACGCTTCTAACTATGGCTACACCTTC.

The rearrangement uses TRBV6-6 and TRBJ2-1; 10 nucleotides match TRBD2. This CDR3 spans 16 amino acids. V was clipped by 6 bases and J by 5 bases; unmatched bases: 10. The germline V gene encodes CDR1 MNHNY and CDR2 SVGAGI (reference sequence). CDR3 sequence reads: CASSPGGTSVHNEQFF. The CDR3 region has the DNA TGTGCCAGCAGCCCCGGGGGGACTAGCGTCCACAATGAGCAGTTCTTC.

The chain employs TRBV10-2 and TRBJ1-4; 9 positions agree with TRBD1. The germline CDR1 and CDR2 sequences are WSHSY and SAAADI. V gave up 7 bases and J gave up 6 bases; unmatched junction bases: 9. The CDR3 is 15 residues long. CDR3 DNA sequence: TGCGCCAGCAAGGACACAGGGGGCATTGATGAAAAACTGTTTTTT. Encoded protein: CASKDTGGIDEKLFF.

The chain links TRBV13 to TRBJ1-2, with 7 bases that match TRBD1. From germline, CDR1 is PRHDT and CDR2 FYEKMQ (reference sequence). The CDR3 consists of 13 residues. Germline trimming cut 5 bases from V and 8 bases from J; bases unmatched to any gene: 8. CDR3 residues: CASSVSTGVGYTF. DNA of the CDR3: TGTGCCAGCAGCGTCTCCACAGGGGTAGGCTACACCTTC.